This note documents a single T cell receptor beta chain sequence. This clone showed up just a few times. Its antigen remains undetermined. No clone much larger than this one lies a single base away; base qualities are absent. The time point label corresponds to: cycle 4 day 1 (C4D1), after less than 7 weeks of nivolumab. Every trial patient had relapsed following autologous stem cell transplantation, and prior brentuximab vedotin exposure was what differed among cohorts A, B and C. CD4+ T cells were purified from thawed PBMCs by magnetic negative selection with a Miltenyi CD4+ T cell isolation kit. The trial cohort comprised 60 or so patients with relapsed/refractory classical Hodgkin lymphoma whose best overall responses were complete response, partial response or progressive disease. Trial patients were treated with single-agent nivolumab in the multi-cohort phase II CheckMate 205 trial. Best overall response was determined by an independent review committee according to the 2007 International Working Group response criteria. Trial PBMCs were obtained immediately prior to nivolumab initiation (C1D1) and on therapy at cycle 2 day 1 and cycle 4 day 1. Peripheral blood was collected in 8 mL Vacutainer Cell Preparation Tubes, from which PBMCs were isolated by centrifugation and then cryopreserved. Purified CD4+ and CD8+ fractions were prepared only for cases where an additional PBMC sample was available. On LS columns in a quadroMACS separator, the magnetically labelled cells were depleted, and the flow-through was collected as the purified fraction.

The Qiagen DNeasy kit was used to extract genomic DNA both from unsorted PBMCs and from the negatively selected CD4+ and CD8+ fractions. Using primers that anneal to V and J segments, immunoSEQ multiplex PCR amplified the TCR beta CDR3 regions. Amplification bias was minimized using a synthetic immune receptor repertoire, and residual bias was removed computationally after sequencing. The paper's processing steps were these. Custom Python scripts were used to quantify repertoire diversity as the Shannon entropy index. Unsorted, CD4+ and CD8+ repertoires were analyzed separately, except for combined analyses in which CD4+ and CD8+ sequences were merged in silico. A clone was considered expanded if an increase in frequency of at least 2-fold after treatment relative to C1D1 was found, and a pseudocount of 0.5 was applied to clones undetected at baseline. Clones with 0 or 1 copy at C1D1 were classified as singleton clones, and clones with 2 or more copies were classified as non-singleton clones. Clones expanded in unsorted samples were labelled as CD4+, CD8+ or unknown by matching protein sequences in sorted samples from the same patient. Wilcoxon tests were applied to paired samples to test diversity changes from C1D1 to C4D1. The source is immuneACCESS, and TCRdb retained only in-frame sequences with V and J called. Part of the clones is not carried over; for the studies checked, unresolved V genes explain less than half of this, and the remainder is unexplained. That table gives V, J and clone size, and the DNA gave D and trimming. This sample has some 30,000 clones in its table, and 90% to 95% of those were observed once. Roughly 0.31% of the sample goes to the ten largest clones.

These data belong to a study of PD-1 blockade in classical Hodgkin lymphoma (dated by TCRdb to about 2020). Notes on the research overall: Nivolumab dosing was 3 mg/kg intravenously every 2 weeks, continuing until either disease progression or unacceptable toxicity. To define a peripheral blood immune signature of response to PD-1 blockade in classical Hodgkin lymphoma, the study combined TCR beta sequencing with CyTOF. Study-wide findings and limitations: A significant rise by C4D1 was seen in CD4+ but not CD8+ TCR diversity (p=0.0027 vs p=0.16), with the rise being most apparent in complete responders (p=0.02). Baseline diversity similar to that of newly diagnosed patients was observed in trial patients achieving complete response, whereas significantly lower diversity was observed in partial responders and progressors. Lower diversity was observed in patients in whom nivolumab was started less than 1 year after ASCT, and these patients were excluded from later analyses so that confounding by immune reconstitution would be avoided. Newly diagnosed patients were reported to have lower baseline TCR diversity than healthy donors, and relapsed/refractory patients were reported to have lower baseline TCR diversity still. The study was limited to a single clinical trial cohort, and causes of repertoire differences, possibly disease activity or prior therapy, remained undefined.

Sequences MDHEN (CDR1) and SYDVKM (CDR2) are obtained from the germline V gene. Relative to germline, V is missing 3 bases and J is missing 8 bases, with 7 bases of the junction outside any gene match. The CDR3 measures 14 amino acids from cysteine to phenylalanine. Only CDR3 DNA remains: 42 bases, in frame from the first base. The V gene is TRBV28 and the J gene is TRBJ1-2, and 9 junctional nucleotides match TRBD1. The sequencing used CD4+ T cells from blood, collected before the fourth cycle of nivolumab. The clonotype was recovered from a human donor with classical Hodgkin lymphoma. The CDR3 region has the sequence CASSFTGGKAGYTF. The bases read TGTGCCAGCAGTTTTACAGGGGGCAAGGCGGGCTACACCTTC.